By proportion, the clone carrying this TCR beta chain is medium-sized. The data originate from a study of graft-versus-host responses after intestinal transplantation. Generated by immunoSEQ multiplex PCR, the TCRdb table keeps only in-frame clones and is missing some. The sample consists of 11,000 to 15,000 clones, about 33% of them appearing once. The V and J ends lost 2 bases and 4 bases, in that order; junction bases with no gene match: 8. The CDR3 runs 16 residues. Stimulators, roughly 200,000 irradiated and violet-dye-labeled cells, were plated with roughly 200,000 CFSE-labeled responder cells.

J is TRBJ2-7 and V is TRBV23-1; 10 bases fit TRBD1. TRBV23-1 is noted as an ORF with a role that remains uncertain. The TCR originated in a human patient who received an intestinal transplant. The sequencing used alloreactive CD4+ T cells from a mixed lymphocyte reaction culture, collected before intestinal transplant. Subset indicated: CFSE-low proliferating T cells sorted from approximately 6-day pre-transplant mixed lymphocyte reaction (GvH or HvG direction). For the CDR3, the DNA is TGCGCCAGCAGTCAAACCCCGACAGGGGGCCAGTACGAGCAGTACTTC. The encoded protein is CASSQTPTGGQYEQYF.